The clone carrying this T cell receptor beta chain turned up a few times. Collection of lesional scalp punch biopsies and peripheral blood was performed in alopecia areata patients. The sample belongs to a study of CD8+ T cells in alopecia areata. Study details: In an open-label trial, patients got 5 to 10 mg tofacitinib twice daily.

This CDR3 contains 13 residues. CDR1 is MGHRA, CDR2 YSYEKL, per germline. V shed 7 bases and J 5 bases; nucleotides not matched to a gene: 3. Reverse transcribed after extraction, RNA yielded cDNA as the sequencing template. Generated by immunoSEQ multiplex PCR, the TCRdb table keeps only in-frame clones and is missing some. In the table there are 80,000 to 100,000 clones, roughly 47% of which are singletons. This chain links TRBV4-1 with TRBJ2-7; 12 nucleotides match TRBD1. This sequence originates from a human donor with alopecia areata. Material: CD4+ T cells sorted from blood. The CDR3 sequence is CASKGTGGHEQYF. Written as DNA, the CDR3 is TGCGCCAGCAAAGGGACAGGGGGCCACGAGCAGTACTTC.